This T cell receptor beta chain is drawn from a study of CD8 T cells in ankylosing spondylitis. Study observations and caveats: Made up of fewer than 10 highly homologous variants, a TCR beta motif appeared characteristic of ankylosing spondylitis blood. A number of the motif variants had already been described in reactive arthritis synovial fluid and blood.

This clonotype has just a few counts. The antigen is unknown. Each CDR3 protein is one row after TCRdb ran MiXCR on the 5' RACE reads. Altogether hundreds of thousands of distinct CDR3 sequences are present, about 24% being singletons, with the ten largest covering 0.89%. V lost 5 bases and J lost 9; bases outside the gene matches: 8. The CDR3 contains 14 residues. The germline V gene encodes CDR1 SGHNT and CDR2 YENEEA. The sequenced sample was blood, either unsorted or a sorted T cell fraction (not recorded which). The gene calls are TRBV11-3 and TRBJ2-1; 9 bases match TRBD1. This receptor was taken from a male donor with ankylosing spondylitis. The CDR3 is CASSIGTGISEQFF. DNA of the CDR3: TGTGCCAGCAGCATCGGGACAGGGATTAGTGAGCAGTTCTTC.